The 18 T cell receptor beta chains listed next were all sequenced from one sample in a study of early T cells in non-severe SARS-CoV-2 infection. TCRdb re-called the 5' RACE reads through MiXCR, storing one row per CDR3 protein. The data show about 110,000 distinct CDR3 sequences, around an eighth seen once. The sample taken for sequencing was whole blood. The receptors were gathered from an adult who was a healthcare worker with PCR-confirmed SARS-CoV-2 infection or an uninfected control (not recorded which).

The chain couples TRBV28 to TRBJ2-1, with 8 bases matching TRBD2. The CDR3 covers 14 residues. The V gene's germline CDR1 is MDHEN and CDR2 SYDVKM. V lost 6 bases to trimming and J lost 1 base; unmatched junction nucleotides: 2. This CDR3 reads CASSPSGSYNEQFF. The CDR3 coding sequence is TGTGCCAGCAGCCCTAGCGGGTCCTACAATGAGCAGTTCTTC.

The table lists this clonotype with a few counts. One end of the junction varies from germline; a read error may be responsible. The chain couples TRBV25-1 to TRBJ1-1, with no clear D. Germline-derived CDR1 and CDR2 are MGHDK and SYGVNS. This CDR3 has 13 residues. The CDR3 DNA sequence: TGTGCCAGCACTGAATTGGGGAACACTGAAGCTTTCTTT. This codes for CASTELGNTEAFF.

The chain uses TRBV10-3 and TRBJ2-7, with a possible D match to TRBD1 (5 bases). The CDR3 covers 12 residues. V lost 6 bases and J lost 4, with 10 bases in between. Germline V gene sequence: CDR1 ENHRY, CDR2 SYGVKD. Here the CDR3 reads CAISQDTYEQYF. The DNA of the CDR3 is TGTGCCATCAGCCAGGACACTTACGAGCAGTACTTC.

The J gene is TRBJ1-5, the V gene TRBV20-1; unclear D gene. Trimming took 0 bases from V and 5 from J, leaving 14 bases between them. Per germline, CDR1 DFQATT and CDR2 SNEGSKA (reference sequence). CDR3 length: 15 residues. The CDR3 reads CSARELGNWDQPQHF. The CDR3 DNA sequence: TGCAGTGCTAGAGAGCTGGGGAATTGGGATCAGCCCCAGCATTTT.

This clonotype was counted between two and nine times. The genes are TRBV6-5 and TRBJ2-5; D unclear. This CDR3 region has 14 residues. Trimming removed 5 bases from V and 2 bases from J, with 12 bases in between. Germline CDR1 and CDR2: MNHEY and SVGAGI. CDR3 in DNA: TGTGCCAGCAGTCAGACACAATCTCAAGAGACCCAGTACTTC. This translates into CASSQTQSQETQYF.

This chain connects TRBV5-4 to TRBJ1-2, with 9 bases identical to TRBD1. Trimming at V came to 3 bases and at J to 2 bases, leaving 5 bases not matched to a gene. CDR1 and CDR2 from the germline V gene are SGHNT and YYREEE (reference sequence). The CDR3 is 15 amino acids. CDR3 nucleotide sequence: TGTGCCAGCAGCTCCTACAGGGGGCCGAACTATGGCTACACCTTC. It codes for CASSSYRGPNYGYTF. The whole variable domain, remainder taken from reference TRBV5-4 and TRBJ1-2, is ETGVTQSPTHLIKTRGQQVTLRCSSQSGHNTVSWYQQALGQGPQFIFQYYREEENGRGNFPPRFSGLQFPNYSSELNVNALELDDSALYLCASSSYRGPNYGYTFGSGTRLTVV.

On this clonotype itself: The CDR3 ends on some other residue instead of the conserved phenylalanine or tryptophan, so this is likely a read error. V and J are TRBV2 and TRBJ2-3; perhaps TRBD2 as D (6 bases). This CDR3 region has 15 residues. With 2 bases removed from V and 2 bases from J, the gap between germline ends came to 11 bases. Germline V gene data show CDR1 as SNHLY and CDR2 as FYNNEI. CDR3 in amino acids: CASSEPRGVTDTQYL. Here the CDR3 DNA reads TGTGCCAGCAGTGAACCGCGGGGAGTCACAGATACGCAGTATCTT.

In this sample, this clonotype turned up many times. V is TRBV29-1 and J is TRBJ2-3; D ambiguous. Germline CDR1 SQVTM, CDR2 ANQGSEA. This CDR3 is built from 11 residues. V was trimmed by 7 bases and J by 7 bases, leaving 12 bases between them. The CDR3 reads CSGQQTYTQYF. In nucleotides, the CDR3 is TGCAGCGGGCAGCAGACATATACGCAGTATTTT.

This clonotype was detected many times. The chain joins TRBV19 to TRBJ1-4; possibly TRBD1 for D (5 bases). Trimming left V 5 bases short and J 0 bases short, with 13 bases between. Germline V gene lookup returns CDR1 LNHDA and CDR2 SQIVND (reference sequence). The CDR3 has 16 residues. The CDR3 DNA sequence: TGTGCCAGTAGTCTACCTAGGACACCAACTAATGAAAAACTGTTTTTT. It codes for CASSLPRTPTNEKLFF.

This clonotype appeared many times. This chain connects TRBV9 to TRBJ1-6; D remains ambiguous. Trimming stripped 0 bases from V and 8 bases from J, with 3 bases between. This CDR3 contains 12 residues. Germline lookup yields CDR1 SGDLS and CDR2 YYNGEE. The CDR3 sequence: CASSVGDSPLHF. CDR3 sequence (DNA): TGTGCCAGCAGCGTAGGAGATTCACCCCTCCACTTT.

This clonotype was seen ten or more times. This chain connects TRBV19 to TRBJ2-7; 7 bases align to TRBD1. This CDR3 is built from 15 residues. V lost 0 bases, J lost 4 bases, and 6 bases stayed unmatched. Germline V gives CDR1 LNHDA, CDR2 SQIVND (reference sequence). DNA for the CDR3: TGTGCCAGTAGTATAGACGGGACAGAAACTTACGAGCAGTACTTC. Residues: CASSIDGTETYEQYF.

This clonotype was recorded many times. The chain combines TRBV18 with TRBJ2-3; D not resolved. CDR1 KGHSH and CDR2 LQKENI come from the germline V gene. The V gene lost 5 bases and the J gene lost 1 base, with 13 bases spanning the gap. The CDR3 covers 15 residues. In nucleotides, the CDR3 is TGTGCCAGCTCATTCACGGTAACGGGCACAGATACGCAGTATTTT. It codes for CASSFTVTGTDTQYF.

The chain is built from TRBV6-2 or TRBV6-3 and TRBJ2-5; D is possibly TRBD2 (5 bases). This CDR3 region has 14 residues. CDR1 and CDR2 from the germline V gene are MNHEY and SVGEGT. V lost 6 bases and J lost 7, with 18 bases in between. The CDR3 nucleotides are TGTGCCAGCAGAAACAATGTCGAGGGTGCGACCCAGTACTTC. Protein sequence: CASRNNVEGATQYF.

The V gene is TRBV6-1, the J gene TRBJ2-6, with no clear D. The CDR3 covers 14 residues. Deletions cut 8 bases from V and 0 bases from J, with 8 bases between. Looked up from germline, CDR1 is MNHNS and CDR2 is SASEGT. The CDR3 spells CASGPFSGANVLTF. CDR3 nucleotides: TGTGCCAGCGGGCCCTTCTCTGGGGCCAACGTCCTGACTTTC.

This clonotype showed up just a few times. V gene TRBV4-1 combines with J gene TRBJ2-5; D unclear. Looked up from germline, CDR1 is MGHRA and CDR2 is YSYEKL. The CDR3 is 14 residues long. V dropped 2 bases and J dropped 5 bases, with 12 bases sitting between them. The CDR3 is CASSQQKAVETQYF. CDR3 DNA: TGCGCCAGCAGCCAACAGAAGGCGGTTGAGACCCAGTACTTC.

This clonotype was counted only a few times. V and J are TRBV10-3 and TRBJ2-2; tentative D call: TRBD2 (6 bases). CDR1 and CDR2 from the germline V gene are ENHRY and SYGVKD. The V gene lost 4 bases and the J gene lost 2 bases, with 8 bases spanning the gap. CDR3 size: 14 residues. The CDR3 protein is CAISAGENTGELFF. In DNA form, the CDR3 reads TGTGCCATCAGTGCGGGGGAAAACACCGGGGAGCTGTTTTTT.

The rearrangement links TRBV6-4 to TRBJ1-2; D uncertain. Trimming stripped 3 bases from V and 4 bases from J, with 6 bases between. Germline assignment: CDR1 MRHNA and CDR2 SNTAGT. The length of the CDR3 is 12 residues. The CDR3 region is CASSDQTYGYTF. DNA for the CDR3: TGTGCCAGCAGTGATCAGACCTATGGCTACACCTTC.

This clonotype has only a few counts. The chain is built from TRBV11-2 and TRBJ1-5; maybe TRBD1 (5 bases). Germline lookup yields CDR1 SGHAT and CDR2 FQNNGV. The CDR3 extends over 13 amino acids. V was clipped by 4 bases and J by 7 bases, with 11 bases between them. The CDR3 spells CASSSGVQQPQHF. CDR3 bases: TGTGCCAGCAGCTCGGGGGTGCAGCAGCCCCAGCATTTT.